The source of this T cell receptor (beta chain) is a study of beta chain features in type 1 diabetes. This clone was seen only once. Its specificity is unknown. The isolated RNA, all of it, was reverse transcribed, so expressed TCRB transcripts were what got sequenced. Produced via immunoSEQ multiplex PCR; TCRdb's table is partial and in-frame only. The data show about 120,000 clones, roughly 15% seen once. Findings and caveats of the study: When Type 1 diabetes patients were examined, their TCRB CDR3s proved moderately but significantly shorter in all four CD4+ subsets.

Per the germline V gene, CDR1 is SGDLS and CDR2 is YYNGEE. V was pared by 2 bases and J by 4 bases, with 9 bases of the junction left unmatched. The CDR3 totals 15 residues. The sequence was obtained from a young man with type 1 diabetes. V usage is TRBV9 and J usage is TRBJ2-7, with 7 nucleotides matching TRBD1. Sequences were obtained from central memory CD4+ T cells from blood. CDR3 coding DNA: TGTGCCAGCAGCGTGGGACAGAACATCAATTACGAGCAGTACTTC. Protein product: CASSVGQNINYEQYF.